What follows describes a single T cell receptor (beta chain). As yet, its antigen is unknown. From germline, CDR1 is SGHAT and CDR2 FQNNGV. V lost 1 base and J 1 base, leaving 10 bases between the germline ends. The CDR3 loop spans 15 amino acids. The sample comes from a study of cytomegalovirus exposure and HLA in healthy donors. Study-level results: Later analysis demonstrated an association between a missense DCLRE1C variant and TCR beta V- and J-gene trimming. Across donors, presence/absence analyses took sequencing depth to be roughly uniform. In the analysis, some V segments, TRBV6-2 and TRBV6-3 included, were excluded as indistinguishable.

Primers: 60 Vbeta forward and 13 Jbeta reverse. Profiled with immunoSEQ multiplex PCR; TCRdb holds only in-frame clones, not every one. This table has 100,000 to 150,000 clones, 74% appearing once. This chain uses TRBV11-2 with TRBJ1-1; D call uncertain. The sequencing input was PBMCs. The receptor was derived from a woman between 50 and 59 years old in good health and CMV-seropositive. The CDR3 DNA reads TGTGCCAGCAGCTTAGTTGGGCAGTCGAACACTGAAGCTTTCTTT. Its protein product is CASSLVGQSNTEAFF.